Listed below are T cell receptor beta chains from one sample, sequenced in a study of shared clonotypes between healthy human individuals. TCRdb's copy holds only in-frame clones and misses some; the assay was immunoSEQ multiplex PCR. The sample yields around 2.5 million clones, approximately 93% seen once. Source material: naive CD4+ T cells from PBMCs. These receptors all stem from a man between 18 and 29 years old in good health. Some clones in this sample may be carry-over from other donors' samples. The CDR3 runs from the conserved cysteine through the conserved F or W. D genes are given only for firm matches. A clone size is listed for some rows: how often the clone was seen (once, few, many), or a class if it is expanded.

TRBJ1-4	NA	TRBV4-3	NA	TGCGCCAGCAGCCCCCAAGCCCGGACAGACGGGATTAGTGAAAAACTGTTTTTT	CASSPQARTDGISEKLFF
TRBJ2-3	NA	TRBV19	NA	TGTGCCAGTAGTATAGATGGGGGCGATACGCAGTATTTT	CASSIDGGDTQYF
TRBJ1-4	NA	TRBV6-1	NA	TGTGCCAGCAGTGAAAGAGGCCACAGAGAAAAACTGTTTTTT	CASSERGHREKLFF
TRBJ1-1	NA	TRBV6-5	few	TGTGCCAGCAGGACCAGGGTAGGCGACACTGAAGCTTTCTTT	CASRTRVGDTEAFF
TRBJ2-1	TRBD1	TRBV7-9	NA	TGTGCCAGCAGCTTACGGGACAGGGGGAGTAGCTCCTACAATGAGCAGTTCTTC	CASSLRDRGSSSYNEQFF
TRBJ2-5	TRBD2	TRBV9	NA	TGTGCCAGCAGCGTTGATAGCGGGAGGGCAGAGACCCAGTACTTC	CASSVDSGRAETQYF
TRBJ1-5	NA	TRBV20-1	once	TGCAGTGCAGGGGGGGAGCCCCAGCATTTT	CSAGGEPQHF
TRBJ1-2	TRBD1	TRBV6-6	NA	TGTGCCAGCAGTTCACAGGGGATCTATGGCTACACCTTC	CASSSQGIYGYTF
TRBJ2-7	TRBD2	TRBV7-3	NA	TGTGCCAGCAGCATCTCCTTAGCGGGAAGCTCCTACGAGCAGTACTTC	CASSISLAGSSYEQYF
TRBJ1-1	NA	TRBV19	NA	TGTGCCAGTAGTATAGCCCGGGCGTCCACTGAAGCTTTCTTT	CASSIARASTEAFF
TRBJ1-2	NA	TRBV28	NA	TGTGCCAGCTATGACGGTCCCTATGGCTACACCTTC	CASYDGPYGYTF
TRBJ2-3	TRBD2	TRBV11-1	NA	TGTGCCAGCAGACCGGGTAGCGGGACTGGCGGGCATACGCAGTATTTT	CASRPGSGTGGHTQYF
TRBJ2-6	NA	TRBV6-1	NA	TGTGCCAGCAGTCCAGGGTACTCTGGGGCCAACGTCCTGACTTTC	CASSPGYSGANVLTF
TRBJ1-5	NA	TRBV19	NA	TGTGCCAGTAGTGGATGGAGCCTCAATCAGCCCCAGCATTTT	CASSGWSLNQPQHF
TRBJ2-4	NA	TRBV10-2	NA	TGCGCCAGCAGTCTGGGGGGGCGCTTAAACATTCAGTACTTC	CASSLGGRLNIQYF
TRBJ2-3	TRBD2	TRBV7-3	NA	TGTGCCAGCAGCCGACTAGCGGGAGGGGACACAGATACGCAGTATTTT	CASSRLAGGDTDTQYF
TRBJ2-1	NA	TRBV4-1	NA	TGCGCCAGCAGACCTTCGGGGACCACCGCCTACGATGAGCAGTTCTTC	CASRPSGTTAYDEQFF
TRBJ1-1	TRBD1	TRBV5-1	NA	TGCGCCAGCAGCTTGGTATCGGGACAGGGGGCGCGATTGACTGAAGCTTTCTTT	CASSLVSGQGARLTEAFF
TRBJ2-7	TRBD1	TRBV19	NA	TGTGCCAGTAGTCGGGACAGGGGGCCAGCCTACGAGCAGTACTTC	CASSRDRGPAYEQYF
TRBJ2-1	TRBD2	TRBV7-9	NA	TGTGCCAGCAGCTTAGCGGTAGCTAGCGGGAGTGCCTACAATGAGCAGTTCTTC	CASSLAVASGSAYNEQFF
TRBJ1-2	NA	TRBV4-2	NA	TGTGCCAGCAGCCAAGATAGGGTGTCCAGGGTGAGCGGCTACACCTTC	CASSQDRVSRVSGYTF
TRBJ1-4	NA	TRBV10-1	NA	TGCGCCAGCAGTGAGTCGCGTGGATTTGAAAAACTGTTTTTT	CASSESRGFEKLFF
TRBJ2-7	NA	TRBV6-5	NA	TGTGCCAGCAGTTACGGGGGAACCTACGAGCAGTACTTC	CASSYGGTYEQYF
TRBJ2-7	NA	TRBV28	NA	TGTGCCAGCAGTCCGGGGCCGAGCTCCTACGAGCAGTACTTC	CASSPGPSSYEQYF
TRBJ1-2	NA	TRBV14	NA	TGTGCCAGCAGCCAAGATTGGAGGGGGAAGAACTATGGCTACACCTTC	CASSQDWRGKNYGYTF
TRBJ1-3	NA	TRBV7-6	NA	TGTGCCAGCAGCTTAGCGCGAGGGAGAACTGGAAACACCATATATTTT	CASSLARGRTGNTIYF
TRBJ1-2	NA	TRBV5-4	once	TGTGCCAGCAGCTTGGTTCCCTCGGGGAGAAAGGATGGCTACACCTTC	CASSLVPSGRKDGYTF
TRBJ1-1	NA	TRBV5-1	NA	TGCGCCAGCAGCTTTTTGGGCAGGGTGAACACTGAAGCTTTCTTT	CASSFLGRVNTEAFF
TRBJ2-2	NA	TRBV5-1	once	TGCGCCAGCAGCTACAGAGGCTCGAACACCGGGGAGCTGTTTTTT	CASSYRGSNTGELFF
TRBJ1-1	TRBD1	TRBV12-5	NA	TGTGCTAGTGGGCGGGAACGGGGACAGGGGAGCACTGAAGCTTTCTTT	CASGRERGQGSTEAFF
TRBJ2-7	NA	TRBV5-6	NA	TGTGCCAGCAGCGGGCAGAGCGGCGGCTACGAGCAGTACTTC	CASSGQSGGYEQYF
TRBJ2-2	TRBD2	TRBV11-2	NA	TGTGCCAGCAGGTCTAGCGGGAGTATCCCCGGGGAGCTGTTTTTT	CASRSSGSIPGELFF
TRBJ1-2	NA	TRBV6-4	NA	TGTGCCTTTACCGTCACCCTCCCTCACCCAAAGGCCTCCTATGGCTACACCTTC	CAFTVTLPHPKASYGYTF
TRBJ2-5	TRBD2	TRBV11-2	NA	TGTGCCAGCAGCTTAGAGGGACTAGCGGAAGAGACCCAGTACTTC	CASSLEGLAEETQYF
TRBJ2-2	NA	TRBV5-1	NA	TGCGCCAGCACCCAGACAGGTGGGGGTAGAATCGGGGAGCTGTTTTTT	CASTQTGGGRIGELFF
TRBJ2-3	TRBD2	TRBV4-1	NA	TGCGCCAGCAGCCAAGTCGGTAGCGGGAGGCCAGATACGCAGTATTTT	CASSQVGSGRPDTQYF
TRBJ1-2	TRBD1	TRBV18	NA	TGTGCCAGCTCACCCGCCACAGGGGGCGAATCTGGCTACACCTTC	CASSPATGGESGYTF
TRBJ2-2	NA	TRBV10-3	NA	TGTGCCATCAGGGATTCCGGGGAGCTGTTTTTT	CAIRDSGELFF
TRBJ2-3	NA	TRBV5-1	NA	TGCGCCAGCAGCTTGACCGGGGAGGATACGCAGTATTTT	CASSLTGEDTQYF
TRBJ2-7	NA	TRBV6-5	NA	TGTGCCAGCAGTTACTCGACTGGGCCCTACGAGCAGTACTTC	CASSYSTGPYEQYF
TRBJ2-7	TRBD2	TRBV7-9	NA	TGTGCCAGCAGCTTAGGCCTCTCTAGCGGGAGATCCTACGAGCAGTACTTC	CASSLGLSSGRSYEQYF